This is a list of T cell receptor beta chains from one sample in a study of T cells in tuberculosis. Generated by immunoSEQ multiplex PCR, the TCRdb table keeps only in-frame clones and is missing some. The data contain fewer than 40,000 clones, approximately 94% of them singletons. The sequencing sample was made of PBMCs. The receptors shown here come from a donor between 5 and 29 years old with latent tuberculosis or without tuberculosis infection. Both conserved end residues are part of each CDR3. D genes are given only for firm matches. The listing skips clone size in some rows; elsewhere it reads once, few, many or a size class.

abundance,len,j_gene,d_gene,v_gene,CDR3aa,CDR3nt
NA,11,TRBJ1-1,NA,TRBV2,CASSRSSEAFF,TGTGCCAGCAGTCGGTCCTCTGAAGCTTTCTTT
NA,14,TRBJ2-7,TRBD2,TRBV6-5,CASSYGLAGAEQYF,TGTGCCAGCAGTTACGGCCTAGCGGGAGCCGAGCAGTACTTC
NA,14,TRBJ1-4,TRBD1,TRBV6-5,CASSINRGVEKLFF,TGTGCCAGCTCGATTAACAGGGGAGTAGAAAAACTGTTTTTT
NA,11,TRBJ1-1,TRBD1,TRBV29-1,CSVSDRGHAFF,TGCAGCGTCTCTGACAGGGGGCACGCTTTCTTT
NA,12,TRBJ1-1,NA,TRBV10-1,CASSEGRYRAFF,TGCGCCAGCAGTGAGGGCAGGTATCGAGCTTTCTTT
NA,14,TRBJ1-2,NA,TRBV4-2,CASSHPQLNYGYTF,TGTGCCAGCAGCCATCCACAGCTTAACTATGGCTACACCTTC
NA,13,TRBJ2-5,NA,TRBV2,CASSEELQETQYF,TGTGCCAGCAGTGAAGAGCTGCAAGAGACCCAGTACTTC
NA,16,TRBJ2-7,TRBD2,TRBV25-1,CASSVRLAGGVYEQYF,TGTGCCAGCAGTGTAAGACTAGCGGGAGGGGTCTACGAGCAGTACTTC
NA,18,TRBJ2-1,NA,TRBV15,CATSRDYQGDTSYNEQFF,TGTGCCACCAGCAGAGATTACCAGGGCGACACCTCCTACAATGAGCAGTTCTTC
NA,15,TRBJ1-1,TRBD1,TRBV5-6,CASSLEQGVFTEAFF,TGTGCCAGCAGCTTGGAACAGGGGGTTTTCACTGAAGCTTTCTTT
NA,14,TRBJ1-5,NA,TRBV6-6,CASSLSGSNQPQHF,TGTGCCAGCAGCCTGAGCGGTAGCAATCAGCCCCAGCATTTT
NA,13,TRBJ1-1,TRBD1,TRBV6-5,CASSQTGGTEAFF,TGTGCCAGCAGCCAAACAGGGGGCACTGAAGCTTTCTTT
few,13,TRBJ2-5,NA,TRBV6-6,CASRAPEPETQYF,TGTGCCAGCAGAGCTCCTGAACCAGAGACCCAGTACTTC
NA,13,TRBJ2-1,NA,TRBV11-1,CASSSGGYNEQFF,TGTGCCAGCAGCTCCGGCGGATACAATGAGCAGTTCTTC
NA,13,TRBJ2-5,NA,TRBV27,CASSLGQQETQYF,TGTGCCAGCAGTTTAGGTCAGCAAGAGACCCAGTACTTC
NA,15,TRBJ2-7,NA,TRBV19,CASSKSVTEFYEQYF,TGTGCCAGTAGTAAAAGTGTAACAGAGTTCTACGAGCAGTACTTC
NA,14,TRBJ2-1,NA,TRBV7-9,CASSPPGLSLEQFF,TGTGCCAGCAGCCCCCCAGGACTCTCCTTGGAGCAGTTCTTC
NA,17,TRBJ2-2,TRBD1,TRBV7-8,CASSLIQAGGESGELFF,TGTGCCAGCAGCTTAATCCAGGCAGGGGGCGAATCCGGGGAGCTGTTTTTT
NA,16,TRBJ2-2,NA,TRBV7-2,CASTLGGGGNTGELFF,TGTGCCAGCACGCTTGGGGGCGGGGGTAACACCGGGGAGCTGTTTTTT
NA,9,TRBJ2-1,NA,TRBV7-3,CASRGEQFF,TGTGCCAGCCGGGGTGAGCAGTTCTTC
NA,13,TRBJ2-1,TRBD2,TRBV2,CASRLADRNEQFF,TGTGCCAGCAGACTAGCGGACCGCAATGAGCAGTTCTTC
NA,16,TRBJ2-1,TRBD2,TRBV10-3,CAISESGTSGFNEQFF,TGTGCCATCAGTGAGTCGGGGACTAGCGGATTTAATGAGCAGTTCTTC
NA,14,TRBJ1-2,NA,TRBV7-2,CASSLFGPAYGYTF,TGTGCCAGCAGCTTGTTTGGGCCGGCCTATGGCTACACCTTC
NA,13,TRBJ1-2,TRBD1,TRBV6-1,CASLARDRDGYTF,TGTGCCAGCCTTGCCCGGGACAGGGATGGCTACACCTTC
NA,14,TRBJ2-1,TRBD1,TRBV27,CASTLGTGGNEQFF,TGTGCCAGCACCTTAGGGACAGGGGGCAATGAGCAGTTCTTC
NA,14,TRBJ2-3,NA,TRBV9,CASSAIPGADTQYF,TGTGCCAGCAGCGCCATACCAGGGGCGGATACGCAGTATTTT
once,13,TRBJ1-2,NA,TRBV7-8,CASSLDRYNGYTF,TGTGCCAGCAGCTTAGACAGGTACAACGGCTACACCTTC
NA,14,TRBJ2-5,NA,TRBV5-6,CASSLNRRQETQYF,TGTGCCAGCAGCTTGAACAGGCGCCAAGAGACCCAGTACTTC
NA,12,TRBJ2-3,TRBD1,TRBV10-3,CAIREGTEDYYF,TGTGCCATCAGAGAAGGGACAGAGGATTATTATTTT
NA,14,TRBJ2-2,TRBD1,TRBV28,CATGDRVDTGELFF,TGTGCCACCGGGGACAGGGTCGACACCGGGGAGCTGTTTTTT
once,13,TRBJ2-1,NA,TRBV4-1,CASSQEQYNEQFF,TGCGCCAGCAGCCAAGAACAATATAATGAGCAGTTCTTC
NA,12,TRBJ2-1,TRBD1,TRBV5-1,CASNRDRNEQFF,TGCGCCAGCAACAGGGACAGGAATGAGCAGTTCTTC
NA,12,TRBJ1-2,NA,TRBV28,CASSLSQGGYTF,TGTGCCAGCAGTTTATCCCAGGGTGGCTACACCTTC
NA,14,TRBJ2-7,NA,TRBV18,CASSPSTGSYEQYF,TGTGCCAGCTCACCATCAACAGGCTCCTACGAGCAGTACTTC
few,15,TRBJ2-1,TRBD2,TRBV9,CASSPGLAGINEQFF,TGTGCCAGCAGCCCGGGACTAGCGGGTATTAATGAGCAGTTCTTC
NA,11,TRBJ1-2,NA,TRBV5-1,CASSSNYGYTF,TGCGCCAGCAGTAGTAACTATGGCTACACCTTC
NA,13,TRBJ2-3,NA,TRBV11-2,CASSLQRSVTQYF,TGTGCCAGCAGCTTACAACGGTCGGTTACGCAGTATTTT
NA,15,TRBJ2-2,NA,TRBV18,CASSPPGTVTGELFF,TGTGCCAGCTCACCACCTGGAACAGTCACCGGGGAGCTGTTTTTT
NA,16,TRBJ2-7,NA,TRBV27,CASSVPPPAGLYEQYF,TGTGCCAGCAGTGTACCCCCCCCTGCGGGTCTCTACGAGCAGTACTTC
NA,14,TRBJ1-2,TRBD1,TRBV30,CAWSVTGGGDGYTF,TGTGCCTGGAGTGTAACAGGGGGCGGTGATGGCTACACCTTC
medium-sized,15,TRBJ1-5,NA,TRBV5-1,CASSLTTDSNQPQHF,TGCGCCAGCAGCTTAACGACAGATAGCAATCAGCCCCAGCATTTT
NA,16,TRBJ2-5,NA,TRBV7-2,CASSPGLRGGGETQYF,TGTGCCAGCAGCCCGGGACTGAGGGGAGGAGGAGAGACCCAGTACTTC
NA,12,TRBJ2-5,NA,TRBV7-2,CASSSYQETQYF,TGTGCCAGCAGCTCGTACCAAGAGACCCAGTACTTC
NA,14,TRBJ1-5,NA,TRBV6-5,CASSYKTGYQPQHF,TGTGCCAGCAGTTACAAGACAGGCTATCAGCCCCAGCATTTT
NA,13,TRBJ2-5,NA,TRBV7-8,CASSLDPGETQYF,TGTGCCAGCAGCTTAGACCCCGGGGAGACCCAGTACTTC